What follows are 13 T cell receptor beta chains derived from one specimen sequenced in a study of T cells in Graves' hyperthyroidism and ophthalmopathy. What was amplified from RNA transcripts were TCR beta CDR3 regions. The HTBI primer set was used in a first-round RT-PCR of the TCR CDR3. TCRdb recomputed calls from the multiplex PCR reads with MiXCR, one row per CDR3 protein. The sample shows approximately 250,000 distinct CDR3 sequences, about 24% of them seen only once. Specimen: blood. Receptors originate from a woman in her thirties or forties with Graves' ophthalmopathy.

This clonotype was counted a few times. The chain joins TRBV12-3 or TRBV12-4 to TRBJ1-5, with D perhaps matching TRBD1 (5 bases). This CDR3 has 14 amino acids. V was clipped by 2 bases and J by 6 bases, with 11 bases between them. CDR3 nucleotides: TGTGCCAGCAGTTTAAGAGGGGTAGGTCAGCCCCAGCATTTT. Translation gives CASSLRGVGQPQHF.

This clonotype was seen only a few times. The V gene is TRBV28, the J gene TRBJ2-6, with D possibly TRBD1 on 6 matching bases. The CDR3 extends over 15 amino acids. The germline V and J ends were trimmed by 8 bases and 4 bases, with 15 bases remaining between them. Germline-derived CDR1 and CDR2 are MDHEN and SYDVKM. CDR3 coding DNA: TGTGCCAGCCGTGCCAGGGGTCGGGGGGCCAACGTCCTGACTTTC. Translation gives CASRARGRGANVLTF.

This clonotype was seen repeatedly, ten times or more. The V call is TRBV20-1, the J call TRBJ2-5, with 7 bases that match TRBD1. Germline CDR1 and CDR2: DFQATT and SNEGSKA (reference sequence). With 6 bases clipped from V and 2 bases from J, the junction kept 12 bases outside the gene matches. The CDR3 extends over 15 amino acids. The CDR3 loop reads CSAPRQGLSQETQYF. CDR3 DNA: TGCAGTGCCCCCCGACAGGGATTGAGTCAAGAGACCCAGTACTTC.

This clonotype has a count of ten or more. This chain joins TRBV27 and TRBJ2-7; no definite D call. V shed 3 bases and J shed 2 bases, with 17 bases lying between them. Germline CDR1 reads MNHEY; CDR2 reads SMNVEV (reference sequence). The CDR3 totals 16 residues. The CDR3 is CASSFGSWTEAYEQYF. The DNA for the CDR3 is TGTGCCAGCAGTTTTGGGTCGTGGACGGAAGCCTACGAGCAGTACTTC.

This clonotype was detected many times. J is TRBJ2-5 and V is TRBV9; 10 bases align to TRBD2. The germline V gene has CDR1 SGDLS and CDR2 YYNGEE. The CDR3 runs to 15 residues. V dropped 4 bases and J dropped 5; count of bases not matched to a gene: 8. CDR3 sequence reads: CASSYEREGWETQYF. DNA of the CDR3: TGTGCCAGCAGCTACGAGCGGGAGGGATGGGAGACCCAGTACTTC.

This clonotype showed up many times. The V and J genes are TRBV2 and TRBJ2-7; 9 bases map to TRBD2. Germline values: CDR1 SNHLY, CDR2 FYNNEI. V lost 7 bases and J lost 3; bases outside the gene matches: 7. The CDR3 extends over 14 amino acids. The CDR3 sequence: CASKGGRAFYEQYF. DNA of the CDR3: TGTGCCAGCAAGGGCGGGAGGGCCTTCTACGAGCAGTACTTC. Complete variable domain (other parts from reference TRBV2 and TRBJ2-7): EPEVTQTPSHQVTQMGQEVILRCVPISNHLYFYWYRQILGQKVEFLVSFYNNEISEKSEIFDDQFSVERPDGSNFTLKIRSTKLEDSAMYFCASKGGRAFYEQYFGPGTRLTVT.

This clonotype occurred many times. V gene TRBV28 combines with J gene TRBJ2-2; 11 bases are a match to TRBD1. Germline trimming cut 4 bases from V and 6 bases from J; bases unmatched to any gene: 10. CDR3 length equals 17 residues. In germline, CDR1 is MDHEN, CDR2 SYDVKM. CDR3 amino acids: CASSSWVLGQGAGELFF. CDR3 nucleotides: TGTGCCAGCAGTTCCTGGGTATTGGGACAGGGGGCCGGGGAGCTGTTTTTT.

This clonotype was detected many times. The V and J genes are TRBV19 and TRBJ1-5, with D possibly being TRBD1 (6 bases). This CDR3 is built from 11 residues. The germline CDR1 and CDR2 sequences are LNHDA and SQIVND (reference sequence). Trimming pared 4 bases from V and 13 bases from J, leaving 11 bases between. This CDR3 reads CASSTDRQQHF. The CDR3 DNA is TGTGCCAGTAGTACGGACAGACAGCAGCATTTT.

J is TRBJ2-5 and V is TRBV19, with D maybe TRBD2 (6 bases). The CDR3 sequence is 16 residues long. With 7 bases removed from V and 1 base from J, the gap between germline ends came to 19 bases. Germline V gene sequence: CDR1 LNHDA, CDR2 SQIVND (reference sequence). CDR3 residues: CASKGGGSGRQETQYF. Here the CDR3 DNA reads TGTGCCAGTAAGGGTGGGGGAAGCGGGCGCCAAGAGACCCAGTACTTC.

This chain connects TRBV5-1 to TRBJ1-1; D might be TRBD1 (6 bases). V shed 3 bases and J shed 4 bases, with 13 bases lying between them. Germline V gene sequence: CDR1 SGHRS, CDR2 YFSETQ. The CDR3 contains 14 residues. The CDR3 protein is CASSYDRRGTEAFF. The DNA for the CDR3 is TGCGCCAGCAGCTACGACAGGCGGGGCACTGAAGCTTTCTTT.

CDR3 sequence: CASRTTGDGGYGYTF. DNA for the CDR3: TGTGCCAGCAGGACAACAGGGGATGGGGGCTATGGCTACACCTTC. This sequence joins TRBV27 and TRBJ1-2; 7 bases fit TRBD1. Looked up from germline, CDR1 is MNHEY and CDR2 is SMNVEV (reference sequence). This CDR3 contains 15 residues. After removal of 6 bases from V and 4 bases from J, the junction contained 11 bases not matched to a gene.

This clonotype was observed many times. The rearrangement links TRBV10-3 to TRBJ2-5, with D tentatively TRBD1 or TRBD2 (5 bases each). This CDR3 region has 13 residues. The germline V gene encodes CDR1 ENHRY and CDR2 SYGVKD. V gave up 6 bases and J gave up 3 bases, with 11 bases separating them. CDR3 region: CAIRIGTEETQYF. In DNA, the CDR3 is TGTGCCATCAGAATCGGGACGGAAGAGACCCAGTACTTC.

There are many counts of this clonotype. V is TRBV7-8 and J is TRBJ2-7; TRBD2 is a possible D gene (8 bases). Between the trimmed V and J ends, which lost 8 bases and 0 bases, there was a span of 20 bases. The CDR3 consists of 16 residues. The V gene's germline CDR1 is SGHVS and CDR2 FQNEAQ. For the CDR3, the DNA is TGTGCCAGCCACAGGGGAGTAGCGGGAATCTCCTACGAGCAGTACTTC. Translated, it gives CASHRGVAGISYEQYF.